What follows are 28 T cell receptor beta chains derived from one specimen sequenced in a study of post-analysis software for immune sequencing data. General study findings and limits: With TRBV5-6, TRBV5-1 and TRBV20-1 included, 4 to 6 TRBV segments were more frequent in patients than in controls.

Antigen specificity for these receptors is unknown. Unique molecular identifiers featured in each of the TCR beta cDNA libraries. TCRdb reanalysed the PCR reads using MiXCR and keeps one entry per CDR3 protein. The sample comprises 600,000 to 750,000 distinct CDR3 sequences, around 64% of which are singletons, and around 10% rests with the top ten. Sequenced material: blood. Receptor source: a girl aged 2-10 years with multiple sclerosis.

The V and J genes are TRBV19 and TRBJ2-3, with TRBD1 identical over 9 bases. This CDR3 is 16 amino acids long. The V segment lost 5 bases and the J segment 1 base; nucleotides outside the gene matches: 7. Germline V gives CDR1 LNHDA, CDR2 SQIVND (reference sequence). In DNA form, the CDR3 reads TGTGCCAGTAGTGCCCAACAGGGGGCTCGCACAGATACGCAGTATTTT. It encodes CASSAQQGARTDTQYF.

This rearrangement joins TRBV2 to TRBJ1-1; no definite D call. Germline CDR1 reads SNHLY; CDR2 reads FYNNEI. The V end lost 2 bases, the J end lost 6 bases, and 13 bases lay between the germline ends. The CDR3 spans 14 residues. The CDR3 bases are TGTGCCAGCAGTGAAATTCTACGCGGCGCTGAAGCTTTCTTT. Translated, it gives CASSEILRGAEAFF.

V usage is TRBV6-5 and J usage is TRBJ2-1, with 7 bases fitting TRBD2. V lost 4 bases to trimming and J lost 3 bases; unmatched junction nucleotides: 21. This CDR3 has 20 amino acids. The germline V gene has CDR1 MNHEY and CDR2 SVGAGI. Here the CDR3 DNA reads TGTGCCAGCAGTTGGAGCCCGGTGGGGGGGAGGATCGGGTACTACAATGAGCAGTTCTTC. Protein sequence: CASSWSPVGGRIGYYNEQFF.

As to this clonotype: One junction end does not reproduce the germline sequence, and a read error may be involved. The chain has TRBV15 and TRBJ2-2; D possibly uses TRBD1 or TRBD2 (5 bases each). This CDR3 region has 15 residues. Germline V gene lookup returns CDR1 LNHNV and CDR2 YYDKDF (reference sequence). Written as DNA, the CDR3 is TGTGCCACCAGCAGAGACCAGGGCGAGACCGGGGAGCGGTTTTTT. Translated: CATSRDQGETGERFF.

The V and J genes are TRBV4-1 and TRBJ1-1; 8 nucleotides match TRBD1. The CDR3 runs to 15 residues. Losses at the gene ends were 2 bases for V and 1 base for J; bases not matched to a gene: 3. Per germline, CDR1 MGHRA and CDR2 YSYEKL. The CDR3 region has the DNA TGCGCCAGCAGCCAAAGGACAGGGAAGAACACTGAAGCTTTCTTT. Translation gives CASSQRTGKNTEAFF.

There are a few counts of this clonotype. The CDR3 nucleotides are TGTGCCAGCAGTGAATTCCAGGGGGTGACCTACGAGCAGTACTTC. This codes for CASSEFQGVTYEQYF. This chain connects TRBV28 to TRBJ2-7; 7 bases are shared with TRBD1. From germline, CDR1 is MDHEN and CDR2 SYDVKM. CDR3 length: 15 amino acids. With 5 bases clipped from V and 2 bases from J, the junction kept 9 bases outside the gene matches.

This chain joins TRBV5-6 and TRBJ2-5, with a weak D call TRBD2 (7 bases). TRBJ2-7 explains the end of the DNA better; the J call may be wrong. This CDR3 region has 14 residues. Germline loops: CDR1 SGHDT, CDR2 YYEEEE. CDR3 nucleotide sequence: TGTGCCAGCAGCCTGTACCGGGGGGCGTACGAGCAGTACTTC. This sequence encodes CASSLYRGAYEQYF.

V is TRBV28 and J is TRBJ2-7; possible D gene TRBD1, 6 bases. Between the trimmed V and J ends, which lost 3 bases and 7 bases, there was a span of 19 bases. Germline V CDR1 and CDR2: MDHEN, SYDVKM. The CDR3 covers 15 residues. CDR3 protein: CASSLAGTGRREQYF. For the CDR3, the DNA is TGTGCCAGCAGTTTGGCCGGAACAGGGCGCCGGGAGCAGTACTTC. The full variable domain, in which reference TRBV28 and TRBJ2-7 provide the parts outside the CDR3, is DVKVTQSSRYLVKRTGEKVFLECVQDMDHENMFWYRQDPGLGLRLIYFSYDVKMKEKGDIPEGYSVSREKKERFSLILESASTNQTSMYLCASSLAGTGRREQYFGPGTRLTVT.

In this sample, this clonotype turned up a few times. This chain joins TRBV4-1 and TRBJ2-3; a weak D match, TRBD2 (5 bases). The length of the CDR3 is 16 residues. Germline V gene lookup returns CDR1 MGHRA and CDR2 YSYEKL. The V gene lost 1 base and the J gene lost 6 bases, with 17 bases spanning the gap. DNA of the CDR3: TGCGCCAGCAGCCAAGTAGCCGGACTCACCACCGATACGCAGTATTTT. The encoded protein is CASSQVAGLTTDTQYF.

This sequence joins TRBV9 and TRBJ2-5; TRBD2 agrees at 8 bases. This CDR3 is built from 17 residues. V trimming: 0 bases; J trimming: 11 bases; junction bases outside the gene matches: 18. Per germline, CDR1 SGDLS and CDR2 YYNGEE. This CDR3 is CASSVASGGKLAQEQYF. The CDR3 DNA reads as TGTGCCAGCAGCGTAGCGTCGGGGGGGAAGTTGGCCCAGGAGCAGTACTTC.

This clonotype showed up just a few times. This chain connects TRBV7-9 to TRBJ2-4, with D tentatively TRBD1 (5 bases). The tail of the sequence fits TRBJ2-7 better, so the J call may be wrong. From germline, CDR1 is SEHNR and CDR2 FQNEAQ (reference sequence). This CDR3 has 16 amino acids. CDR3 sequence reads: CASSPYRGIYSYEQYF. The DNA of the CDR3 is TGTGCCAGCAGCCCCTATAGGGGCATCTACTCCTACGAGCAGTACTTC.

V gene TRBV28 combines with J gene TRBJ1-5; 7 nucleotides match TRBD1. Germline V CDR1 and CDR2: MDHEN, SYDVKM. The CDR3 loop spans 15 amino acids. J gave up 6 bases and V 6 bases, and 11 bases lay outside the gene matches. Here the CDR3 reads CASSHSDRESQPQHF. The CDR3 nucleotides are TGTGCCAGCAGCCACTCAGACAGGGAATCTCAGCCCCAGCATTTT.

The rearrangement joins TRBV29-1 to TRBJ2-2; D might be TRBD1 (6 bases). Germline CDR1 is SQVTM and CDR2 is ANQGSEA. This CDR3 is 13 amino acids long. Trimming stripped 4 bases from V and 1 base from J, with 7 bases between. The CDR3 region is CSVVTGNTGELFF. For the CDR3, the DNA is TGCAGCGTTGTGACAGGGAACACCGGGGAGCTGTTTTTT.

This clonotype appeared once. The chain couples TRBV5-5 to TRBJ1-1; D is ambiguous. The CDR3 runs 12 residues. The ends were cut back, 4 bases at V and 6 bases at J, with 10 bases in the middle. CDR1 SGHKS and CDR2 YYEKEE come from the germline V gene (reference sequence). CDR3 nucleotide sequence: TGTGCCAGCAGCCGCGGACCGCCTGAAGCTTTCTTT. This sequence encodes CASSRGPPEAFF.

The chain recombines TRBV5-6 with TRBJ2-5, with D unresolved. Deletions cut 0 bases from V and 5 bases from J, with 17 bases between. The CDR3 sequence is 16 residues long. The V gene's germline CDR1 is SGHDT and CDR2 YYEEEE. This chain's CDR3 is CASSLVTGSVLETQYF. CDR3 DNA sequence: TGTGCCAGCAGCTTGGTTACGGGCTCCGTTTTGGAGACCCAGTACTTC. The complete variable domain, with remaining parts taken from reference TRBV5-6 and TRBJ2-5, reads DAGVTQSPTHLIKTRGQQVTLRCSPKSGHDTVSWYQQALGQGPQFIFQYYEEEERQRGNFPDRFSGHQFPNYSSELNVNALLLGDSALYLCASSLVTGSVLETQYFGPGTRLLVL.

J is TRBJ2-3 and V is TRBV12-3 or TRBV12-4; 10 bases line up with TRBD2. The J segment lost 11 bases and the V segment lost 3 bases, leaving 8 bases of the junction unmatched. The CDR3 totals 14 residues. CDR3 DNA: TGTGCCAGCAGTTTCCCGGGACTAGCGAGAAGGCAGTATTTT. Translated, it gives CASSFPGLARRQYF.

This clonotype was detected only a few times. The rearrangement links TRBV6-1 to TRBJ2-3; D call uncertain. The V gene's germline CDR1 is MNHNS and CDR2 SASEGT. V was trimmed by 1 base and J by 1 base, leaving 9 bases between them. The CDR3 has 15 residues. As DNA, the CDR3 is TGTGCCAGCAGTGAAGACATCTTCCGCACAGATACGCAGTATTTT. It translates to CASSEDIFRTDTQYF.

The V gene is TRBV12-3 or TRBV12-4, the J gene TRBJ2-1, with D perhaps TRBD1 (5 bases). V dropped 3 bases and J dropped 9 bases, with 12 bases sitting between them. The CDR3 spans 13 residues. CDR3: CASSFQGKGEQFF. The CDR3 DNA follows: TGTGCCAGCAGTTTCCAGGGTAAGGGTGAGCAGTTCTTC.

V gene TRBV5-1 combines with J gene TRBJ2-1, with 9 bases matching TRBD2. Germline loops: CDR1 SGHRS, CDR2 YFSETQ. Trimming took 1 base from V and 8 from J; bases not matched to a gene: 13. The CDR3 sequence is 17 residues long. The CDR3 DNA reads TGCGCCAGCAGCTTGCCCCGAAGCGGGGGGCCGGGGGATGAGCAGTTCTTC. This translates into CASSLPRSGGPGDEQFF. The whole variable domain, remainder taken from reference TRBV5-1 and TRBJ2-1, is KAGVTQTPRYLIKTRGQQVTLSCSPISGHRSVSWYQQTPGQGLQFLFEYFSETQRNKGNFPGRFSGRQFSNSRSEMNVSTLELGDSALYLCASSLPRSGGPGDEQFFGPGTRLTVL.

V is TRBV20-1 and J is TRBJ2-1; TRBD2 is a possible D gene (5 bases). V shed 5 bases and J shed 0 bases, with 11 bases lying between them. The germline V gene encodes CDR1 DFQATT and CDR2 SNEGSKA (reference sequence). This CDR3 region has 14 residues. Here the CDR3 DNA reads TGCAGTGCTGGAGCGGATTACTCCTACAATGAGCAGTTCTTC. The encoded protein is CSAGADYSYNEQFF.

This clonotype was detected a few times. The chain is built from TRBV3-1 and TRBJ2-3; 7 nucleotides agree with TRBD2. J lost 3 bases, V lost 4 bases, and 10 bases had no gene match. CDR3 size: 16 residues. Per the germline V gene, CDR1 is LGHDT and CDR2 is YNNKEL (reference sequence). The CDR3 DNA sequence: TGTGCCAGCAGCCTGATGGGGGGGGTTGGAACAGATACGCAGTATTTT. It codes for CASSLMGGVGTDTQYF.

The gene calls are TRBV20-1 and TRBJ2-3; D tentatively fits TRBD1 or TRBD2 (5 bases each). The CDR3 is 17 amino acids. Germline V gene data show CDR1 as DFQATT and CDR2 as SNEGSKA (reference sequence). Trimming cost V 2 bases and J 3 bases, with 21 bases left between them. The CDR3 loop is CSARRLVSGRMTDTQYF. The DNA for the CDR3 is TGCAGTGCTAGACGGCTGGTTTCGGGGCGGATGACAGATACGCAGTATTTT.

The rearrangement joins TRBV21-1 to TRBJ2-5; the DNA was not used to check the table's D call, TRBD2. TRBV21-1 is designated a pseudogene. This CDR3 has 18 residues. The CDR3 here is CASSGAIAGGPGQETQYF. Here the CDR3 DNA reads TGTGCCAGCAGCGGGGCCATAGCGGGAGGGCCGGGGCAAGAGACCCAGTACTTC.

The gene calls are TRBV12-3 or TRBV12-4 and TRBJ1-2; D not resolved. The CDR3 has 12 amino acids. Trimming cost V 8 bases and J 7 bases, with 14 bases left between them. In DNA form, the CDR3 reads TGTGCCAGCCGGCCGGGCATCGGTGGCTACACCTTC. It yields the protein CASRPGIGGYTF.

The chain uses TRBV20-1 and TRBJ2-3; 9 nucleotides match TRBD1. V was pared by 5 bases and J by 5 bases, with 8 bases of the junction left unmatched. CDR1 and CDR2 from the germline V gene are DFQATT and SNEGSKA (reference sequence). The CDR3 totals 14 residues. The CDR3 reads CSAPTRQGGDTQYF. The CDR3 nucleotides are TGCAGTGCTCCTACAAGACAGGGGGGAGATACGCAGTATTTT.

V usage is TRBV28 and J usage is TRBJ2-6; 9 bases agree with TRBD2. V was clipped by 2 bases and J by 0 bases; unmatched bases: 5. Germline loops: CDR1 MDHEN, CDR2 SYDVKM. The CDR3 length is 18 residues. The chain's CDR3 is CASSLVAGVSSGANVLTF. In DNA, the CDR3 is TGTGCCAGCAGTTTAGTAGCGGGAGTAAGCTCTGGGGCCAACGTCCTGACTTTC.

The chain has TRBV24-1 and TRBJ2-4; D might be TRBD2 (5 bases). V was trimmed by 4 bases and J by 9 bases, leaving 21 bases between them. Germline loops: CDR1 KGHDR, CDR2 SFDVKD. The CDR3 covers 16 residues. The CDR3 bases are TGTGCCACCAGTGAGGACCAAATTGGCCTTGGAGGCATTCAGTACTTC. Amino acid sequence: CATSEDQIGLGGIQYF.

The CDR3 sequence is CASSLATGKTMNEQFF. The DNA of the CDR3 is TGTGCCAGCAGCTTAGCAACAGGGAAGACGATGAATGAGCAGTTCTTC. This chain connects TRBV7-2 to TRBJ2-1, with TRBD1 as a possible D gene (6 bases). The germline gives CDR1 SGHTA, CDR2 FQGNSA. This CDR3 is 16 amino acids long. The V and J ends lost 0 bases and 7 bases respectively, with 16 bases between them. Together with reference TRBV7-2 and TRBJ2-1, the CDR3 gives the full variable domain: GAGVSQSPSNKVTEKGKDVELRCDPISGHTALYWYRQSLGQGLEFLIYFQGNSAPDKSGLPSDRFSAERTGGSVSTLTIQRTQQEDSAVYLCASSLATGKTMNEQFFGPGTRLTVL.